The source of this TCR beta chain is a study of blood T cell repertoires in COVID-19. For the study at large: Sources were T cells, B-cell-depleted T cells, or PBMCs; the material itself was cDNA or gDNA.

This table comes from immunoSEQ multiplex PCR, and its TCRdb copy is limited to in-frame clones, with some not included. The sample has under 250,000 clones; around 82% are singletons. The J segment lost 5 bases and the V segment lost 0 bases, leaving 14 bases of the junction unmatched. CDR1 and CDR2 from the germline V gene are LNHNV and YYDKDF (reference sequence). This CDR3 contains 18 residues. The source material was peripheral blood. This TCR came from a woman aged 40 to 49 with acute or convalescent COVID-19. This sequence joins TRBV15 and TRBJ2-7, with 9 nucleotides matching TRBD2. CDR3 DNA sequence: TGTGCCACCAGCAGAGATGTTTTAACGGCGGCTAGCGGGAACGAGCAGTACTTC. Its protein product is CATSRDVLTAASGNEQYF.